This T cell receptor (beta chain) came from a study of cytomegalovirus exposure and HLA in healthy donors. Deletions cut 6 bases from V and 0 bases from J, with 11 bases between. Germline CDR1 reads SNHLY; CDR2 reads FYNNEI. This CDR3 comprises 14 residues. Turning to this clone: A single base is all that separates this from a far larger clone, so a read error is likely.

Assay: immunoSEQ multiplex PCR; the TCRdb copy retains only in-frame clones and omits some. The repertoire holds over 200,000 clones, with roughly 85% as singletons. This clonotype was sampled from a woman younger than 35 in good health and CMV-seronegative. The sample comprised PBMCs. The genes are TRBV2 and TRBJ1-1; TRBD1 is a possible D gene (6 bases). CDR3 bases: TGTGCCAGCAGCTGGGGGGCCATGAACACTGAAGCTTTCTTT. This sequence encodes CASSWGAMNTEAFF.